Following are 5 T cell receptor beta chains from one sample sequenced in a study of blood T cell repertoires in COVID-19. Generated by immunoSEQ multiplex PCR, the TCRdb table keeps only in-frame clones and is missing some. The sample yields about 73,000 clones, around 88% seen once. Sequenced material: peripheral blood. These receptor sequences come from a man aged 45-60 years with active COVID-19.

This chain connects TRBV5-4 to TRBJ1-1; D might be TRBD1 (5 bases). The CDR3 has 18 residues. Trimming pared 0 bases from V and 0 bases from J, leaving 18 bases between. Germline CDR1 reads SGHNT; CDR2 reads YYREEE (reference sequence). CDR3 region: CASSLGRGKLLMNTEAFF. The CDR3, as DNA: TGTGCCAGCAGCTTGGGACGGGGGAAGCTCCTGATGAACACTGAAGCTTTCTTT.

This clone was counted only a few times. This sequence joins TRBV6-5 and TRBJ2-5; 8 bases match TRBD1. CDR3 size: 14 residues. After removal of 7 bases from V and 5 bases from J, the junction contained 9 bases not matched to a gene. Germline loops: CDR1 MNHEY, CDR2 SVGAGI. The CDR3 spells CASTKPGGGETQYF. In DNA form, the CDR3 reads TGTGCCAGCACCAAACCAGGGGGCGGGGAGACCCAGTACTTC.

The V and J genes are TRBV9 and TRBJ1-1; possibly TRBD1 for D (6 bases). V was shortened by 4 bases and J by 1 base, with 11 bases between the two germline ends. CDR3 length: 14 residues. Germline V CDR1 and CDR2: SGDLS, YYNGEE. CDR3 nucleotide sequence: TGTGCCAGCAGCAACAGGGTTGCGAACACTGAAGCTTTCTTT. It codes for CASSNRVANTEAFF.

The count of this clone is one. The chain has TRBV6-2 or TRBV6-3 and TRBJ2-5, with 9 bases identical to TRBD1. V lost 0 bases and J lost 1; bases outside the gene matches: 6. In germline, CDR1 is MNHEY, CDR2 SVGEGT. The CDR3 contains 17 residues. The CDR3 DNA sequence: TGTGCCAGCAGTTACTCCGGGACAGGGTTTCCCCAAGAGACCCAGTACTTC. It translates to CASSYSGTGFPQETQYF.

The CDR3, as DNA: TGTGCCAGCAGCGTCTCGGACAGGGAGAGGGAAAAACTGTTTTTT. It encodes CASSVSDREREKLFF. V usage is TRBV9 and J usage is TRBJ1-4; 8 bases are shared with TRBD1. The ends lost 2 bases at V and 8 bases at J; junction bases unmatched: 8. There are 15 residues in the CDR3. Germline CDR1 reads SGDLS; CDR2 reads YYNGEE.